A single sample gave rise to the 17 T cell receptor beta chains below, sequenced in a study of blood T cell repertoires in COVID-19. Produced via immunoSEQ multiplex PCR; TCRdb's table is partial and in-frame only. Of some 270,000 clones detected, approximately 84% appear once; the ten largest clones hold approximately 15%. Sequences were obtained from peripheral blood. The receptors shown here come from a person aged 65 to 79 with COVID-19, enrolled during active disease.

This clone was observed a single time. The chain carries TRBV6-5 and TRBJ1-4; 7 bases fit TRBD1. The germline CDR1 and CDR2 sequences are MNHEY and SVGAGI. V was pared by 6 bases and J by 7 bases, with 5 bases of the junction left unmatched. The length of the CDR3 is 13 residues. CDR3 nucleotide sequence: TGTGCCAGCAGGATTCCAGGGGGTGAAAAACTGTTTTTT. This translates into CASRIPGGEKLFF.

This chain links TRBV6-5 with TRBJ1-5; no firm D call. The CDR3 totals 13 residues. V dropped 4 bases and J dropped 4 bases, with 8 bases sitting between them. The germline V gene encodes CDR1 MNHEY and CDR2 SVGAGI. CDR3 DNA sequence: TGTGCCAGCAGTTCCAAGAGAAATCAGCCCCAGCATTTT. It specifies CASSSKRNQPQHF.

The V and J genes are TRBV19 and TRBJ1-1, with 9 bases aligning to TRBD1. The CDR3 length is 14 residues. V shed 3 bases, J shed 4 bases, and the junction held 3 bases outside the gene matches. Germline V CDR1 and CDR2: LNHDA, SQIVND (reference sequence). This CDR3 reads CASSIATGGTEAFF. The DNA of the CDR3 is TGTGCCAGTAGTATCGCGACAGGGGGCACTGAAGCTTTCTTT. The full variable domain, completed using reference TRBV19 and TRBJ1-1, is DGGITQSPKYLFRKEGQNVTLSCEQNLNHDAMYWYRQDPGQGLRLIYYSQIVNDFQKGDIAEGYSVSREKKESFPLTVTSAQKNPTAFYLCASSIATGGTEAFFGQGTRLTVV.

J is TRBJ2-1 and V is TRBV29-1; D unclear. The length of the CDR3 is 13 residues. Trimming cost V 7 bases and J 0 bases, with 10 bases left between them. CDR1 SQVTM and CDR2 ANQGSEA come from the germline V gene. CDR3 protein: CSGSLSSYNEQFF. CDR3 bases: TGCAGCGGGAGTTTAAGCTCCTACAATGAGCAGTTCTTC.

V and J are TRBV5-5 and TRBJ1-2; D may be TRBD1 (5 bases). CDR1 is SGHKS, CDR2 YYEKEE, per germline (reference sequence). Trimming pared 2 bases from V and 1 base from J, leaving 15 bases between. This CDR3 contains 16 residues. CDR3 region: CASSFRATEDNYGYTF. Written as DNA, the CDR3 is TGTGCCAGCAGCTTTCGGGCGACAGAGGATAACTATGGCTACACCTTC. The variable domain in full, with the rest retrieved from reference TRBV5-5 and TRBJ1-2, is DAGVTQSPTHLIKTRGQQVTLRCSPISGHKSVSWYQQVLGQGPQFIFQYYEKEERGRGNFPDRFSARQFPNYSSELNVNALLLGDSALYLCASSFRATEDNYGYTFGSGTRLTVV.

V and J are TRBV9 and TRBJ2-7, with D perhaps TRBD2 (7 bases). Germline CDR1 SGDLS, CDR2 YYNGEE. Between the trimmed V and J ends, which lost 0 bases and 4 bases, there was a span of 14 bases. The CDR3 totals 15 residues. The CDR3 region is CASSVGWGGDYEQYF. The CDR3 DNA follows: TGTGCCAGCAGCGTAGGGTGGGGGGGCGATTACGAGCAGTACTTC.

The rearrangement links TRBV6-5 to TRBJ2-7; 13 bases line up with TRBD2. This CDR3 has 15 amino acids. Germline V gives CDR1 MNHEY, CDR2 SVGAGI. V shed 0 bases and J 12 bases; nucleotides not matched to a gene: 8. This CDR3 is CASSYSWTSGSLRYF. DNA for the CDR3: TGTGCCAGCAGTTACTCGTGGACTAGCGGGAGTCTTCGGTACTTC.

The CDR3 DNA follows: TGTGCCATAGAGAATAGCAATCAGCCCCAGCATTTT. Protein sequence: CAIENSNQPQHF. The V and J genes are TRBV6-5 and TRBJ1-5; no clear D gene. Germline-derived CDR1 and CDR2 are MNHEY and SVGAGI. Trimming removed 10 bases at V and 0 bases at J, with 7 bases between. The CDR3 extends over 12 amino acids.

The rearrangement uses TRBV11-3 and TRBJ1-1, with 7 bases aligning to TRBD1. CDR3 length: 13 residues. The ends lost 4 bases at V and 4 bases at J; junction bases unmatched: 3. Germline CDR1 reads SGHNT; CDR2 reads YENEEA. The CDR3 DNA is TGTGCCAGCAGCTGGAGACAGGGCACTGAAGCTTTCTTT. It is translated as CASSWRQGTEAFF.

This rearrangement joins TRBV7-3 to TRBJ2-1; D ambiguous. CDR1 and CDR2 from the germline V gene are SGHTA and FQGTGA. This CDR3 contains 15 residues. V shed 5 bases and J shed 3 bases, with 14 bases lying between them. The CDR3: CASSPSGSNYNEQFF. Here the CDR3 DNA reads TGTGCCAGCAGCCCCAGTGGCAGTAACTACAATGAGCAGTTCTTC.

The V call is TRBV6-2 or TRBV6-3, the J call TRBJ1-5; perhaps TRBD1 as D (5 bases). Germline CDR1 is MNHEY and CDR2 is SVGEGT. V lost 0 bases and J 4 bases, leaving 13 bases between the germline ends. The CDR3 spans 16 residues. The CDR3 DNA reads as TGTGCCAGCAGTTACTCGGGCAGGGATGTTAATCAGCCCCAGCATTTT. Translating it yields CASSYSGRDVNQPQHF.

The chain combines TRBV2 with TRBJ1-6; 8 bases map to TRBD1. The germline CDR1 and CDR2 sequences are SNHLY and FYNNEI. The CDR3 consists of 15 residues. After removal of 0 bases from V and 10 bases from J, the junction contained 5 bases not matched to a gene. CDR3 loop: CASSEAGTGSSPLHF. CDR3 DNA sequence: TGTGCCAGCAGTGAAGCGGGGACAGGAAGCTCACCCCTCCACTTT.

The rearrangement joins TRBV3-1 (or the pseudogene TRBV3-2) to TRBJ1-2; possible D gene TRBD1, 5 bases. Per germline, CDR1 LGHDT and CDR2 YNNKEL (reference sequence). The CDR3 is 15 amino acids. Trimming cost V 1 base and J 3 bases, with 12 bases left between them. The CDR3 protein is CASSQVRDFHYGYTF. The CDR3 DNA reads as TGTGCCAGCAGCCAAGTTCGGGACTTCCACTATGGCTACACCTTC.

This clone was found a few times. CDR3 sequence (DNA): TGTGCCAGCAGTCAGACAGGGGGCGGGCGGGAGACCCAGTACTTC. Residues: CASSQTGGGRETQYF. V usage is TRBV28 and J usage is TRBJ2-5, with 10 bases lining up with TRBD1. There are 15 residues in the CDR3. With V trimmed by 5 bases and J by 5 bases, 8 bases remained unmatched. Germline CDR1 MDHEN, CDR2 SYDVKM.

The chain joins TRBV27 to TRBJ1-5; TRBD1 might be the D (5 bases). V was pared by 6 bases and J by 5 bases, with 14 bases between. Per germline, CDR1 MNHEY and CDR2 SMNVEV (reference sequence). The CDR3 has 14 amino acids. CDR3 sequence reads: CASRRGQNYQPQHF. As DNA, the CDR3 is TGTGCCAGCAGAAGGGGTCAGAATTATCAGCCCCAGCATTTT.

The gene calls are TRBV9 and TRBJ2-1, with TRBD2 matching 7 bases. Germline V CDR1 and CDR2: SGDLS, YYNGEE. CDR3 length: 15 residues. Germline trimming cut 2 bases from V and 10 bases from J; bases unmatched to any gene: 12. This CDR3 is CASSVGLRVQSEQFF. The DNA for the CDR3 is TGTGCCAGCAGCGTGGGACTAAGGGTACAATCGGAGCAGTTCTTC.

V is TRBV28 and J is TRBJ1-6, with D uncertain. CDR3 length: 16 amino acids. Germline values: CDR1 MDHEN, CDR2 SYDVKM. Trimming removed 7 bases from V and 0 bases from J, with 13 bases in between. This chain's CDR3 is CASISLSSSYNSPLHF. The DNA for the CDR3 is TGTGCCAGCATTTCCCTGTCCAGCTCCTATAATTCACCCCTCCACTTT.